This T cell receptor beta chain emerged from a study of Graves' ophthalmopathy and Graves' hyperthyroidism. Germline V lookup: CDR1 SNHLY, CDR2 FYNNEI. This CDR3 has 15 residues. V was shortened by 7 bases and J by 4 bases, with 17 bases between the two germline ends. This clonotype was recorded many times. What it binds is unknown. Overall study findings and caveats: Discriminating ophthalmopathy from stable hyperthyroidism, a 13-signature model attained a sensitivity of under 90% and a specificity of around 81%.

Amplified material comprised TCR beta CDR3 regions derived from RNA transcripts. An initial RT-PCR round employing HTBI primers preceded a second-round multiplex PCR. Each CDR3 protein is one row after TCRdb ran MiXCR on the multiplex PCR reads. The table lists 150,000 to 200,000 distinct CDR3 sequences, 30% to 45% of them singletons. The V gene is TRBV2, the J gene TRBJ1-5; D might be TRBD1 (6 bases). Sequenced material: peripheral blood. This receptor was obtained from a woman aged 40-49 years with Graves' ophthalmopathy. The CDR3 spells CASIPSGGYNQPQHF. In nucleotides, the CDR3 is TGTGCCAGCATCCCGTCTGGGGGCTATAATCAGCCCCAGCATTTT.